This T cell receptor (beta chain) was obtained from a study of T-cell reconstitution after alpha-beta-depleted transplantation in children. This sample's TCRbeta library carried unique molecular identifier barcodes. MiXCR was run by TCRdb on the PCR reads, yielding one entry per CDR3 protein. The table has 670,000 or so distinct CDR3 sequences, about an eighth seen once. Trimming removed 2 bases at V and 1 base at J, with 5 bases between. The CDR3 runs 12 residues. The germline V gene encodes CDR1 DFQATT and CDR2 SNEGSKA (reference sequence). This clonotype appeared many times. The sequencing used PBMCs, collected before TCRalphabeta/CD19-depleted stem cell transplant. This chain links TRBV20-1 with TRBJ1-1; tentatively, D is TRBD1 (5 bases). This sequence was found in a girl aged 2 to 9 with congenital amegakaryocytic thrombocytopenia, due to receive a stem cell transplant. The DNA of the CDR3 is TGCAGTGCTAGACAGGGGAACACTGAAGCTTTCTTT. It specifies CSARQGNTEAFF.